This TCR beta chain appears in the sequencing data of a study of Ad26.COV2.S vaccination and SARS-CoV-2 variants. Findings and limits, study-wide: There was reportedly substantial breadth in spike-specific CD8+ and CD4+ T cell responses after vaccination. Breadth and depth estimates from TCRs may understate total T cell responses.

As for this clone: The antigen is unknown.

Using immunoSEQ multiplex PCR, the repertoire was profiled, and TCRdb retains in-frame clones only, with some absent. The table records roughly 100,000 clones, about three quarters of them present only once. The CDR3 runs 12 residues. V was cut by 3 bases and J by 8 bases, with 10 bases left in between. Sequenced material: peripheral blood, taken after recovery from COVID-19. This TCR was sampled from a human donor who had recovered from COVID-19. The genes are TRBV12-3 or TRBV12-4 and TRBJ1-2; D gene uncertain. This CDR3 is CASSFALGGYTF. As DNA, the CDR3 is TGTGCCAGCAGTTTCGCCCTAGGGGGCTACACCTTC.